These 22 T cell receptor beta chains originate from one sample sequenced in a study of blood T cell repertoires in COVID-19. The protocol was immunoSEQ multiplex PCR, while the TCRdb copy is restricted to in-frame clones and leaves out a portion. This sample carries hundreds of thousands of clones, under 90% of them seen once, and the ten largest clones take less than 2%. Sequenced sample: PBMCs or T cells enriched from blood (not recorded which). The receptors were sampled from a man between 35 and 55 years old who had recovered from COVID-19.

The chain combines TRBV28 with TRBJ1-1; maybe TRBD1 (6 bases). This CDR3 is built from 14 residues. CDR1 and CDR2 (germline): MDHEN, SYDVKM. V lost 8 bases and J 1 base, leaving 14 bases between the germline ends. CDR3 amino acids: CASALGAANTEAFF. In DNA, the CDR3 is TGTGCCAGCGCCCTGGGGGCAGCGAACACTGAAGCTTTCTTT. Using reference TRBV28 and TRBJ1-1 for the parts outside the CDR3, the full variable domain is DVKVTQSSRYLVKRTGEKVFLECVQDMDHENMFWYRQDPGLGLRLIYFSYDVKMKEKGDIPEGYSVSREKKERFSLILESASTNQTSMYLCASALGAANTEAFFGQGTRLTVV.

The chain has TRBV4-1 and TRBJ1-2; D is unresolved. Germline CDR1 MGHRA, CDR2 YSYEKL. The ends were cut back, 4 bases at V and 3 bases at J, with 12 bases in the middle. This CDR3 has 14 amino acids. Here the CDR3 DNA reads TGCGCCAGCAGCCGAGGGAGTACAGACTATGGCTACACCTTC. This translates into CASSRGSTDYGYTF.

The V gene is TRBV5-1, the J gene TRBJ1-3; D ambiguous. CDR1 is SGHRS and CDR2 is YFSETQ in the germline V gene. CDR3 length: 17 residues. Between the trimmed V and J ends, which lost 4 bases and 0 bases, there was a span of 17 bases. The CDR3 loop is CASSPLGSTSSGNTIYF. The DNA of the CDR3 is TGCGCCAGCAGCCCACTGGGGAGTACGAGCTCTGGAAACACCATATATTTT. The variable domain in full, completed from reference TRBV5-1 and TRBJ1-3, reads KAGVTQTPRYLIKTRGQQVTLSCSPISGHRSVSWYQQTPGQGLQFLFEYFSETQRNKGNFPGRFSGRQFSNSRSEMNVSTLELGDSALYLCASSPLGSTSSGNTIYFGEGSWLTVV.

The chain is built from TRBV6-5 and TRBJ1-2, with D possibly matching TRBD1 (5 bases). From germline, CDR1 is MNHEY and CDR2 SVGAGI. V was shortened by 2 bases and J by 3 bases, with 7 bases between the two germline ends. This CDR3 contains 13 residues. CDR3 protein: CASSYGGDYGYTF. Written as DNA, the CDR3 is TGTGCCAGCAGTTACGGAGGGGACTATGGCTACACCTTC.

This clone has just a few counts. This CDR3 is CASSSDRAGYGYTF. CDR3 bases: TGTGCCAGCTCGTCCGACAGGGCTGGCTATGGCTACACCTTC. V is TRBV18 and J is TRBJ1-2; 7 nucleotides agree with TRBD1. The trim removed 6 bases at V and 4 bases at J, leaving 8 bases unmatched. CDR3 size: 14 residues. Germline V gene lookup returns CDR1 KGHSH and CDR2 LQKENI. Supplemented by reference TRBV18 and TRBJ1-2, the full variable domain reads NAGVMQNPRHLVRRRGQEARLRCSPMKGHSHVYWYRQLPEEGLKFMVYLQKENIIDESGMPKERFSAEFPKEGPSILRIQQVVRGDSAAYFCASSSDRAGYGYTFGSGTRLTVV.

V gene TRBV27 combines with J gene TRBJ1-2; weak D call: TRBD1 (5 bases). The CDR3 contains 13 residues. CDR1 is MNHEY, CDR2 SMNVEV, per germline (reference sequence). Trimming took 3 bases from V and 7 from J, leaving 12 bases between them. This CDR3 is CASSFSAGFGYTF. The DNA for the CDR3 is TGTGCCAGCAGTTTTTCGGCAGGGTTTGGCTACACCTTC.

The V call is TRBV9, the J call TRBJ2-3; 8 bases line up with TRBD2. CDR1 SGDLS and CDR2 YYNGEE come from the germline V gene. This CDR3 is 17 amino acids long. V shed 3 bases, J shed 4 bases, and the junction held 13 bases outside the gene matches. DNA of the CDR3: TGTGCCAGCAGCGGGTCCGGGACTAGAGACGGGGCAGATACGCAGTATTTT. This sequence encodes CASSGSGTRDGADTQYF.

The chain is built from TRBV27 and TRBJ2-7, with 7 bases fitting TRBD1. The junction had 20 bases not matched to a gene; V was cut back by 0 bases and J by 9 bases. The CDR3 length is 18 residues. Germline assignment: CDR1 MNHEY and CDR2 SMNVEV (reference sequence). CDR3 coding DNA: TGTGCCAGCAGTTTATCCGTGGACAAGACAGGGCCCCTTAGTGGGCAGTACTTC. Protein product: CASSLSVDKTGPLSGQYF.

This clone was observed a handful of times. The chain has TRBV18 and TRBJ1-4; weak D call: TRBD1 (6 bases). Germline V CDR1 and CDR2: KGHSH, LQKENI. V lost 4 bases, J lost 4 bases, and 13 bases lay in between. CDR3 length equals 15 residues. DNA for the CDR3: TGTGCCAGCTCACTCTCCGGGACATTTAATGAAAAACTGTTTTTT. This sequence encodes CASSLSGTFNEKLFF.

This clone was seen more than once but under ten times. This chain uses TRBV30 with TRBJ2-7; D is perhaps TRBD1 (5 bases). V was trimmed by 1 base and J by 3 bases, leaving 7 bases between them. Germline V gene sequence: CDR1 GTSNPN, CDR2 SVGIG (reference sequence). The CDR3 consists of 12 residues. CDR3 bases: TGTGCCTGGAGTGGACAGTTCTACGAGCAGTACTTC. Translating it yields CAWSGQFYEQYF.

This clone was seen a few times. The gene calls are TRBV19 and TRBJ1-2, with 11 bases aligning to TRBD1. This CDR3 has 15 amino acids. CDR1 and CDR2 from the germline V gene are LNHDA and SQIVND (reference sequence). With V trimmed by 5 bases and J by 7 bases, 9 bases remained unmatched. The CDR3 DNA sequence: TGTGCCAGTAGTGGTACCGGGACAGGGGGTTTTGGCTACACCTTC. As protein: CASSGTGTGGFGYTF.

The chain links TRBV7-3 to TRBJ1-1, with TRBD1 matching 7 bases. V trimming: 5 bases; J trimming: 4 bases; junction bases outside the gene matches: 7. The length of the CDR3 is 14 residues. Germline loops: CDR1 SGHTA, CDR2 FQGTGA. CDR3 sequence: CASSPDSGGTEAFF. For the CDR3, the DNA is TGTGCCAGCAGCCCGGATTCAGGGGGCACTGAAGCTTTCTTT.

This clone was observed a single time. CDR3 sequence (DNA): TGTGCGAGTGAAAGCGGGAGGATTTGGAACTCCACTAGGGCCGGGGAGCTGTTTTTT. Residues: CASESGRIWNSTRAGELFF. The genes are TRBV19 and TRBJ2-2; 9 positions match TRBD2. Germline V gives CDR1 LNHDA, CDR2 SQIVND (reference sequence). The CDR3 covers 19 residues.

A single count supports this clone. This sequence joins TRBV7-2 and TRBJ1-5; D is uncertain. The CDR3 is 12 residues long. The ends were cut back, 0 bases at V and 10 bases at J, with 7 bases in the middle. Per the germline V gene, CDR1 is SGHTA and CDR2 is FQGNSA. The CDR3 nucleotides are TGTGCCAGCAGCTTAGCCGGTCAACCCCAGCATTTT. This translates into CASSLAGQPQHF. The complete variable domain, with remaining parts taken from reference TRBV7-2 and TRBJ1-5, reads GAGVSQSPSNKVTEKGKDVELRCDPISGHTALYWYRQSLGQGLEFLIYFQGNSAPDKSGLPSDRFSAERTGGSVSTLTIQRTQQEDSAVYLCASSLAGQPQHFGDGTRLSIL.

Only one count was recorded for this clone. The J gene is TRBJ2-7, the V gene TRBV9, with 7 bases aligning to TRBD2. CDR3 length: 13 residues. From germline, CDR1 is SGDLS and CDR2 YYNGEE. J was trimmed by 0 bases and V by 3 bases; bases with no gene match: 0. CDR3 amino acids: CASSGGGSYEQYF. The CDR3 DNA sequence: TGTGCCAGCAGCGGCGGGGGCTCCTACGAGCAGTACTTC.

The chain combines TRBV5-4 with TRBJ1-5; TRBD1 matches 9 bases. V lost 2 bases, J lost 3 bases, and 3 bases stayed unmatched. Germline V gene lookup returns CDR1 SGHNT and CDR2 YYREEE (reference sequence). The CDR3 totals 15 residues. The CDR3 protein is CASSFGQGINQPQHF. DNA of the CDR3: TGTGCCAGCAGCTTTGGACAGGGGATCAATCAGCCCCAGCATTTT.

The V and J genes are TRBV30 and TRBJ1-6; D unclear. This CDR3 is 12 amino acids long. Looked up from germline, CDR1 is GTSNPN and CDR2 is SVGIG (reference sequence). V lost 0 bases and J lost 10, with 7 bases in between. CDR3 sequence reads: CAWSVNGSPLHF. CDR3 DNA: TGTGCCTGGAGTGTGAATGGCTCACCCCTCCACTTT.

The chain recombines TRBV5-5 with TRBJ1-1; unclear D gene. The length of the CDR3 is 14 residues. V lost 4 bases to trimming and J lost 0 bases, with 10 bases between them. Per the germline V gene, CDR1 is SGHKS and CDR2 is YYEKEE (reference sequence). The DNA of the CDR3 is TGTGCCAGCAGCAGCGAGCGGCTGAACACTGAAGCTTTCTTT. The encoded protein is CASSSERLNTEAFF.

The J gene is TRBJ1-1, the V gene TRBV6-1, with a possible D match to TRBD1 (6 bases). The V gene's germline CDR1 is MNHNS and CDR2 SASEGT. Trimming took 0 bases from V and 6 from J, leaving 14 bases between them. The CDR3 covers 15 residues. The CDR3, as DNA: TGTGCCAGCAGTGAAGCTGGCAGGGGAAAATCTGAAGCTTTCTTT. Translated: CASSEAGRGKSEAFF.

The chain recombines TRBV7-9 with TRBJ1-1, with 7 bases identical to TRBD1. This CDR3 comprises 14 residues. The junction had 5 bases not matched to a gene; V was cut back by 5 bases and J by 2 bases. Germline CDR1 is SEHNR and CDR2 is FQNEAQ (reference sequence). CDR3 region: CASSQTGINTEAFF. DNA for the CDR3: TGTGCCAGCAGCCAGACAGGGATTAACACTGAAGCTTTCTTT.

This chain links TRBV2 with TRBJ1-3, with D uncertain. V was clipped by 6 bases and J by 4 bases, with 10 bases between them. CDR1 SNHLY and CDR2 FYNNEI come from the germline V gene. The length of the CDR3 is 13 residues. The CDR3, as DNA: TGTGCCAGCAGGACCACACAGGGAAACACCATATATTTT. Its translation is CASRTTQGNTIYF.

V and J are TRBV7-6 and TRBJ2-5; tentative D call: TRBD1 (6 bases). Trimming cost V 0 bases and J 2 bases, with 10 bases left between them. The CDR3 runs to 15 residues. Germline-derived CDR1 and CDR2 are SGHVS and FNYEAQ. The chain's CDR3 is CASSLAWGTQETQYF. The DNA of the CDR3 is TGTGCCAGCAGCTTAGCTTGGGGGACACAAGAGACCCAGTACTTC.